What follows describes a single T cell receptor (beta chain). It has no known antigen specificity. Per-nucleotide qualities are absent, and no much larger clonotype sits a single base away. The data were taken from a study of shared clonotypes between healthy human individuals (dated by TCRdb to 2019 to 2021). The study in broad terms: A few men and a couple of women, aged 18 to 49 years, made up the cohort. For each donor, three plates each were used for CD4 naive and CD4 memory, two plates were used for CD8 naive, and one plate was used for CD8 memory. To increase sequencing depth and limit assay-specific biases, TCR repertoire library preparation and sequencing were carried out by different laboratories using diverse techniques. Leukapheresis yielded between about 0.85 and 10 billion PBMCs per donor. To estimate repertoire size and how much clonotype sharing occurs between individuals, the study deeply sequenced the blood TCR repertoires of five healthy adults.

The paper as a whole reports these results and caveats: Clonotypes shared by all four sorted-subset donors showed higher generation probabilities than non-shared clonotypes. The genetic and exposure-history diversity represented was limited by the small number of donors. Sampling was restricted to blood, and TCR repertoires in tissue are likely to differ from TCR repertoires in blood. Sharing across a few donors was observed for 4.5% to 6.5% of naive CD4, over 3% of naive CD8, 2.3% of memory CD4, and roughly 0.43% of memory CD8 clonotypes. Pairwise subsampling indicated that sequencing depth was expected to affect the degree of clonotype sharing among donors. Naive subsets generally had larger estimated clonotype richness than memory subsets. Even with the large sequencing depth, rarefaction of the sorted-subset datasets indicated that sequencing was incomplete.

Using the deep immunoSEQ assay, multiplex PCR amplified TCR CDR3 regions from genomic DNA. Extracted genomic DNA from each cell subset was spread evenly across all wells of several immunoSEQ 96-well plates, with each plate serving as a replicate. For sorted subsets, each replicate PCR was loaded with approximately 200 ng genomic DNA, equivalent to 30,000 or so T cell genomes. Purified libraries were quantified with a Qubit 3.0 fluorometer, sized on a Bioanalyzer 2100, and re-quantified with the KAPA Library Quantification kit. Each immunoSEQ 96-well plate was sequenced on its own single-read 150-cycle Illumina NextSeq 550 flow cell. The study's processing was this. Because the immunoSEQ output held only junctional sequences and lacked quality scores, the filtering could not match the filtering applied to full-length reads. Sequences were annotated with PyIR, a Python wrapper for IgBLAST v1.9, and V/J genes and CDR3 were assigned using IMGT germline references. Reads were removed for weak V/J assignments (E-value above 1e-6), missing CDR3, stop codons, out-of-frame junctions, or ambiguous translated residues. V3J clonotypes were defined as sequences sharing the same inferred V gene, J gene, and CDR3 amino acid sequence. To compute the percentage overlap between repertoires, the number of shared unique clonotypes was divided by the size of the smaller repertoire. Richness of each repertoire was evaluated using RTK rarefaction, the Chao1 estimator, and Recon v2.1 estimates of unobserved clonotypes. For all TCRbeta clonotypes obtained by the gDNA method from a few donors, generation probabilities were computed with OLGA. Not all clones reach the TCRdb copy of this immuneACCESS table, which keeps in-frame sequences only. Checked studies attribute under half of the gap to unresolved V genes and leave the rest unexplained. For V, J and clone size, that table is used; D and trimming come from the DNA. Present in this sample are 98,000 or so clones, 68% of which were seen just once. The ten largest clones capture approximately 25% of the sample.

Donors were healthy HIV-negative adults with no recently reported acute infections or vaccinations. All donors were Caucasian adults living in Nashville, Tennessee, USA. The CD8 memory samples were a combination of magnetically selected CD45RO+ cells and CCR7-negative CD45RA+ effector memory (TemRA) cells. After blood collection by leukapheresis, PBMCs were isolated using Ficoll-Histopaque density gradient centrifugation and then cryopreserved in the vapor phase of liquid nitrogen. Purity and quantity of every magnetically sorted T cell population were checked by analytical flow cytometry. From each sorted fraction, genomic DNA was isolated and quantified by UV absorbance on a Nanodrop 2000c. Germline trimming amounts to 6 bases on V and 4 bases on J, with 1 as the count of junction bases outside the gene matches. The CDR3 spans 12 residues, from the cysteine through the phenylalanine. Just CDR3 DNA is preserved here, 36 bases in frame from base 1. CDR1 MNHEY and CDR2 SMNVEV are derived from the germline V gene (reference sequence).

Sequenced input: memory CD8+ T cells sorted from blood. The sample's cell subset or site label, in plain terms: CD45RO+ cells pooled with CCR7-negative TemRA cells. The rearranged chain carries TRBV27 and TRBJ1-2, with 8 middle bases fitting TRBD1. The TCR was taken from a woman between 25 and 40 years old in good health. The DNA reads TGTGCCAGCAGAACAGGGGGCTATGGCTACACCTTC. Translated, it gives CASRTGGYGYTF.